The 29 T cell receptor beta chains given below trace back to one sample, sequenced in a study of blood T cells in healthy people across ages. The use of a sample-barcoded 5' primer and a J-beta primer mix characterized a second PCR of about 7 to 12 cycles. Each CDR3 protein is one row after TCRdb ran MiXCR on the 5' RACE reads. This sample carries 1.5 million to 1.9 million distinct CDR3 sequences, less than 45% of them seen once, and the ten largest clones take just over 4%. Sequencing was performed on blood. These receptors all stem from a woman aged 18-30 years in good health.

This clonotype showed up many times. V usage is TRBV25-1 and J usage is TRBJ1-4, with 9 bases that match TRBD1. The J segment lost 7 bases and the V segment lost 4 bases, leaving 7 bases of the junction unmatched. The CDR3 has 15 amino acids. Germline CDR1 and CDR2: MGHDK and SYGVNS. CDR3 in amino acids: CASSVAGTGTEKLFF. CDR3 bases: TGTGCCAGCAGTGTCGCCGGGACAGGGACTGAAAAACTGTTTTTT.

This clonotype was seen a handful of times. This chain uses TRBV20-1 with TRBJ1-5; D possibly corresponds to TRBD1 (5 bases). The V gene's germline CDR1 is DFQATT and CDR2 SNEGSKA (reference sequence). CDR3 length: 19 amino acids. The V end lost 2 bases, the J end lost 0 bases, and 23 bases lay between the germline ends. The CDR3 sequence: CSARSLGHGLQISNQPQHF. CDR3 nucleotides: TGCAGTGCTAGATCCCTCGGACACGGCCTCCAAATTAGCAATCAGCCCCAGCATTTT.

This clonotype was found a few times. The J gene is TRBJ2-1, the V gene TRBV7-3; TRBD2 agrees at 14 bases. Germline V gives CDR1 SGHTA, CDR2 FQGTGA. The CDR3 is made up of 21 amino acids. Losses at the gene ends were 1 base for V and 4 bases for J; bases not matched to a gene: 15. CDR3 amino acids: CASSLIGPGLAGARVYNEQFF. The CDR3 DNA follows: TGTGCCAGCAGCTTAATAGGTCCGGGACTAGCGGGAGCACGAGTATACAATGAGCAGTTCTTC. Looking up the rest from reference TRBV7-3 and TRBJ2-1 gives the full variable domain: GAGVSQTPSNKVTEKGKYVELRCDPISGHTALYWYRQSLGQGPEFLIYFQGTGAADDSGLPNDRFFAVRPEGSVSTLKIQRTERGDSAVYLCASSLIGPGLAGARVYNEQFFGPGTRLTVL.

The V gene is TRBV4-1, the J gene TRBJ2-1; TRBD2 agrees at 11 bases. V was pared by 5 bases and J by 1 base, with 4 bases of the junction left unmatched. CDR3 length equals 16 residues. Germline values: CDR1 MGHRA, CDR2 YSYEKL. The CDR3 loop reads CASSSTSGGSYNEQFF. Written as DNA, the CDR3 is TGCGCCAGCAGCTCCACTAGCGGGGGTTCCTACAATGAGCAGTTCTTC.

V and J are TRBV18 and TRBJ1-2; 9 bases agree with TRBD1. In germline, CDR1 is KGHSH, CDR2 LQKENI. The junction had 6 bases not matched to a gene; V was cut back by 3 bases and J by 4 bases. The CDR3 loop spans 15 amino acids. CDR3 DNA: TGTGCCAGCTCACCCGGGACAGGGACACCCTATGGCTACACCTTC. Translated, it gives CASSPGTGTPYGYTF.

This chain links TRBV6-2 or TRBV6-3 with TRBJ2-7; D possibly uses TRBD1 or TRBD2 (5 bases each). Per germline, CDR1 MNHEY and CDR2 SVGEGT. V lost 9 bases and J lost 3, with 18 bases in between. This CDR3 region has 14 residues. CDR3 nucleotides: TGTGCCAGTCACCGTAGTGGGGGTGTCTACGAGCAGTACTTC. Translated: CASHRSGGVYEQYF.

The CDR3 protein is CASSMGFLNTEAFF. The CDR3 DNA sequence: TGTGCCAGCAGCATGGGCTTTCTGAACACTGAAGCTTTCTTT. V gene TRBV5-6 combines with J gene TRBJ1-1; D is undetermined. Per germline, CDR1 SGHDT and CDR2 YYEEEE. Trimming removed 4 bases at V and 0 bases at J, with 10 bases between. This CDR3 contains 14 residues. Using reference TRBV5-6 and TRBJ1-1 for the parts outside the CDR3, the full variable domain is DAGVTQSPTHLIKTRGQQVTLRCSPKSGHDTVSWYQQALGQGPQFIFQYYEEEERQRGNFPDRFSGHQFPNYSSELNVNALLLGDSALYLCASSMGFLNTEAFFGQGTRLTVV.

The chain combines TRBV10-3 with TRBJ1-1, with D maybe TRBD1 (5 bases). Germline loops: CDR1 ENHRY, CDR2 SYGVKD. This CDR3 contains 12 residues. The V end was cut by 3 bases, the J end by 7 bases, with 9 bases between. The CDR3: CAISELGLEAFF. The CDR3 DNA is TGTGCCATCAGTGAACTGGGGCTTGAAGCTTTCTTT.

The chain employs TRBV2 and TRBJ2-3, with 7 bases fitting TRBD2. The CDR3 extends over 13 amino acids. V shed 6 bases, J shed 9 bases, and the junction held 9 bases outside the gene matches. Per germline, CDR1 SNHLY and CDR2 FYNNEI. CDR3 sequence reads: CASRYAGESTQYF. In DNA form, the CDR3 reads TGTGCCAGCAGATACGCGGGGGAGTCAACGCAGTATTTT.

J is TRBJ2-1 and V is TRBV2; the match to TRBD2 covers 10 bases. Germline CDR1 and CDR2: SNHLY and FYNNEI. This CDR3 spans 14 amino acids. Trimming took 2 bases from V and 5 from J; bases not matched to a gene: 0. CDR3 amino acids: CASSETSGDNEQFF. The CDR3 DNA is TGTGCCAGCAGTGAAACTAGCGGGGACAATGAGCAGTTCTTC.

The chain combines TRBV7-6 with TRBJ2-2; 7 nucleotides agree with TRBD1. Germline V gene data show CDR1 as SGHVS and CDR2 as FNYEAQ. The CDR3 is 16 residues long. With V trimmed by 2 bases and J by 1 base, 4 bases remained unmatched. The CDR3 loop reads CASSLPRQGNTGELFF. For the CDR3, the DNA is TGTGCCAGCAGCTTACCACGACAGGGGAACACCGGGGAGCTGTTTTTT.

This sequence joins TRBV5-1 and TRBJ2-7; TRBD1 aligns across 9 bases. Germline assignment: CDR1 SGHRS and CDR2 YFSETQ. This CDR3 has 14 residues. V lost 4 bases, J lost 7 bases, and 9 bases stayed unmatched. The CDR3 region is CASSMGQGDGEQYF. CDR3 bases: TGCGCCAGCAGCATGGGACAGGGCGACGGTGAGCAGTACTTC.

CDR3 region: CASSQDQYRGIGTEAFF. The CDR3 DNA reads TGCGCCAGCAGCCAAGATCAGTACAGGGGTATTGGCACTGAAGCTTTCTTT. The J gene is TRBJ1-1, the V gene TRBV4-1, with TRBD1 matching over 7 bases. V gave up 0 bases and J gave up 4 bases; unmatched junction bases: 11. The CDR3 consists of 17 residues. From germline, CDR1 is MGHRA and CDR2 YSYEKL.

This rearrangement joins TRBV11-2 to TRBJ2-5; weak D call: TRBD1 (7 bases). Near its end, the DNA agrees better with TRBJ2-7, so the J call may be wrong. This CDR3 contains 15 residues. CDR1 is SGHAT and CDR2 is FQNNGV in the germline V gene. This chain's CDR3 is CASSPGQPEGYEQYF. As DNA, the CDR3 is TGTGCCAGCAGCCCGGGACAGCCGGAGGGCTACGAGCAGTACTTC.

In this sample, this clonotype turned up a few times. This chain links TRBV27 with TRBJ2-1; perhaps TRBD1 as D (6 bases). With 5 bases removed from V and 0 bases from J, the gap between germline ends came to 14 bases. The length of the CDR3 is 16 residues. CDR1 MNHEY and CDR2 SMNVEV come from the germline V gene (reference sequence). Written as DNA, the CDR3 is TGTGCCAGCAGTCACAGCACAGGGAGCTCCTACAATGAGCAGTTCTTC. Its translation is CASSHSTGSSYNEQFF.

The V call is TRBV9, the J call TRBJ2-1; D is possibly TRBD2 (6 bases). Germline V gene sequence: CDR1 SGDLS, CDR2 YYNGEE. V was pared by 1 base and J by 5 bases, with 16 bases between. The CDR3 totals 16 residues. The CDR3 sequence: CASSVLEGAPHNEQFF. The DNA of the CDR3 is TGTGCCAGCAGCGTATTGGAGGGAGCCCCCCACAATGAGCAGTTCTTC.

This clonotype was seen ten or more times. This chain joins TRBV12-3 or TRBV12-4 and TRBJ1-2; D is undetermined. V lost 3 bases, J lost 2 bases, and 1 base lay in between. The CDR3 has 11 residues. The CDR3 sequence is CASSLNYGYTF. CDR3 nucleotide sequence: TGTGCCAGCAGTTTGAACTATGGCTACACCTTC.

This clonotype was counted a few times. CDR3 sequence reads: CASSQDPAGVADTQYF. The CDR3 DNA is TGCGCCAGCAGCCAAGACCCAGCGGGAGTGGCAGATACGCAGTATTTT. V gene TRBV4-3 combines with J gene TRBJ2-3; 8 nucleotides agree with TRBD2. The germline V gene has CDR1 LGHNA and CDR2 YSLEER. With V trimmed by 0 bases and J by 4 bases, 6 bases remained unmatched. The CDR3 sequence is 16 residues long.

This sequence joins TRBV6-2 or TRBV6-3 and TRBJ2-7; 11 bases are a match to TRBD1. Losses at the gene ends were 8 bases for V and 7 bases for J; bases not matched to a gene: 16. The CDR3 covers 16 residues. Germline CDR1 is MNHEY and CDR2 is SVGEGT. CDR3: CASSTLGQGVYNEQYF. The CDR3 nucleotides read TGTGCCAGCTCGACTCTGGGACAGGGGGTCTACAATGAGCAGTACTTC.

The J gene is TRBJ2-4, the V gene TRBV5-1; no clear D gene. Judging by the DNA end, TRBJ2-7 fits better; the J call may be wrong. Germline loops: CDR1 SGHRS, CDR2 YFSETQ. There are 15 residues in the CDR3. The CDR3 region is CASSLGVADTYEQYF. The CDR3 DNA follows: TGCGCCAGCAGCTTGGGGGTCGCTGACACGTACGAGCAGTACTTC.

Turning to this clonotype: A junction boundary mismatches the germline segment, possibly from a read error. The CDR3 reads CSVGDRTYGCTF. Here the CDR3 DNA reads TGCAGCGTTGGGGACAGAACCTATGGCTGCACCTTC. V usage is TRBV29-1 and J usage is TRBJ1-2, with 7 nucleotides matching TRBD1. Germline lookup yields CDR1 SQVTM and CDR2 ANQGSEA. The length of the CDR3 is 12 residues.

The rearrangement links TRBV7-4 to TRBJ2-5; TRBD2 matches 11 bases. Germline V gene sequence: CDR1 SGHVT, CDR2 SQSDAQ. CDR3 size: 20 residues. V lost 1 base and J lost 1; bases outside the gene matches: 14. The DNA for the CDR3 is TGTGCCAGCAGCTTAGAGCGTCCTAGCGGGGGGCAAAGTCTCCAAGAGACCCAGTACTTC. Protein product: CASSLERPSGGQSLQETQYF.

The sample holds one count of this clonotype. Germline is not matched at one junction end, which may reflect a read error. This chain connects TRBV20-1 to TRBJ1-1; a possible D gene is TRBD1 (6 bases). This CDR3 contains 16 residues. CDR1 DFQATT and CDR2 SNEGSKA come from the germline V gene (reference sequence). CDR3 in amino acids: CGARDPHSGVRTEAFF. CDR3 sequence (DNA): TGCGGTGCTAGAGACCCTCACTCAGGGGTAAGAACTGAAGCTTTCTTT.

The CDR3 loop reads CASSQDPEYWSPLHF. The CDR3 bases are TGCGCCAGCAGCCAAGATCCCGAATATTGGTCACCCCTCCACTTT. The genes are TRBV4-1 and TRBJ1-6; D call uncertain. This CDR3 has 15 amino acids. The V end was cut by 0 bases, the J end by 10 bases, with 13 bases between. Germline assignment: CDR1 MGHRA and CDR2 YSYEKL.

V usage is TRBV5-1 and J usage is TRBJ2-4; 15 nucleotides line up with TRBD2. The CDR3 length is 18 residues. V shed 4 bases and J 0 bases; nucleotides not matched to a gene: 5. The germline CDR1 and CDR2 sequences are SGHRS and YFSETQ. The CDR3 nucleotides are TGCGCCAGCAGCAACGGACTAGCGGGGGGGCCAGCCAAAAACATTCAGTACTTC. This gives the protein CASSNGLAGGPAKNIQYF.

V and J are TRBV2 and TRBJ1-6; 7 bases align to TRBD1. The CDR3 extends over 16 amino acids. Germline CDR1 and CDR2: SNHLY and FYNNEI. The ends lost 6 bases at V and 4 bases at J; junction bases unmatched: 9. CDR3 sequence: CASRVGQEIYNSPLHF. In DNA form, the CDR3 reads TGTGCCAGCAGAGTAGGACAGGAGATTTATAATTCACCCCTCCACTTT.

The chain uses TRBV20-1 and TRBJ2-1; 7 bases are shared with TRBD1. V gave up 0 bases and J gave up 9 bases; unmatched junction bases: 14. Germline CDR1 is DFQATT and CDR2 is SNEGSKA (reference sequence). CDR3 length: 16 residues. The CDR3 region has the DNA TGCAGTGCTAGAGATCCGAAGGGGGCCCTGGACATTGAGCAGTTCTTC. This sequence encodes CSARDPKGALDIEQFF.

This clonotype was detected only a few times. The gene calls are TRBV20-1 and TRBJ2-3, with D perhaps TRBD1 (6 bases). The germline V and J ends were trimmed by 2 bases and 3 bases, with 9 bases remaining between them. CDR1 is DFQATT, CDR2 SNEGSKA, per germline (reference sequence). CDR3 length equals 13 residues. As DNA, the CDR3 is TGCAGTGCTAGAAGGACAGAAACAGATACGCAGTATTTT. Protein: CSARRTETDTQYF.

The CDR3 region has the DNA TGCAGTGCTAGAGAGGTGGTGGAAGAGACCCAGTACTTC. Its translation is CSAREVVEETQYF. The gene calls are TRBV20-1 and TRBJ2-5, with D uncertain. The CDR3 runs to 13 residues. Per the germline V gene, CDR1 is DFQATT and CDR2 is SNEGSKA (reference sequence). The V and J ends lost 0 bases and 3 bases respectively, with 8 bases between them.